This T cell receptor beta chain is from a study of blood T cell repertoires in COVID-19. Germline V gene lookup returns CDR1 MDHEN and CDR2 SYDVKM. V lost 6 bases and J lost 0; bases outside the gene matches: 12. This CDR3 has 19 amino acids. This table comes from immunoSEQ multiplex PCR, and its TCRdb copy is limited to in-frame clones, with some not included. The sample consists of about 270,000 clones, around 90% of them appearing once. The receptor was derived from a woman aged 45-60 years who had recovered from COVID-19. The source material was PBMCs or T cells enriched from blood (not recorded which). The V and J genes are TRBV28 and TRBJ2-6; the match to TRBD1 covers 9 bases. In DNA form, the CDR3 reads TGTGCCAGCAGACCCAGCCGACAGGGGGTTTCCTCTGGGGCCAACGTCCTGACTTTC. The encoded protein is CASRPSRQGVSSGANVLTF.